Following are 27 T cell receptor beta chains from one sample sequenced in a study of blood T cell repertoires in COVID-19. Sequencing was performed with immunoSEQ multiplex PCR; in TCRdb, only in-frame clones are kept and a portion is missing. The data contain over 250,000 clones, about 90% of them singletons. Sequences were obtained from peripheral blood. All receptors derive from a woman in her forties or fifties with COVID-19, enrolled during active disease.

J is TRBJ2-7 and V is TRBV4-1, with a possible D match to TRBD2 (5 bases). The germline V and J ends were trimmed by 3 bases and 4 bases, with 10 bases remaining between them. Germline V CDR1 and CDR2: MGHRA, YSYEKL. This CDR3 comprises 13 residues. The CDR3: CASSHASGYEQYF. CDR3 coding DNA: TGCGCCAGCAGCCATGCTTCGGGATACGAGCAGTACTTC.

The V call is TRBV5-1, the J call TRBJ2-7; the D gene is possibly TRBD2 (6 bases). Germline CDR1 and CDR2: SGHRS and YFSETQ. Trimming pared 0 bases from V and 3 bases from J, leaving 10 bases between. The CDR3 runs to 14 residues. For the CDR3, the DNA is TGCGCCAGCAGCTTGGTATCCGGGAGCTACGAGCAGTACTTC. Amino acids: CASSLVSGSYEQYF.

V gene TRBV6-5 combines with J gene TRBJ1-5, with D hard to call. The CDR3 has 13 residues. Between the trimmed V and J ends, which lost 8 bases and 0 bases, there was a span of 8 bases. Looked up from germline, CDR1 is MNHEY and CDR2 is SVGAGI. The CDR3 here is CASSVYSNQPQHF. The CDR3 nucleotides read TGTGCCAGCTCCGTATATAGCAATCAGCCCCAGCATTTT.

The chain combines TRBV6-5 with TRBJ2-7; 7 bases line up with TRBD2. CDR3 length: 15 residues. Germline trimming cut 8 bases from V and 3 bases from J; bases unmatched to any gene: 13. The germline gives CDR1 MNHEY, CDR2 SVGAGI. The CDR3: CASGSGTTIFYEQYF. CDR3 DNA sequence: TGTGCCAGCGGGTCCGGGACTACCATTTTCTACGAGCAGTACTTC.

The chain is built from TRBV6-5 and TRBJ1-2, with TRBD1 identical over 9 bases. Unmatched junction bases numbered 6, after V lost 6 bases and J lost 4 bases. Germline values: CDR1 MNHEY, CDR2 SVGAGI. The CDR3 loop spans 14 amino acids. The CDR3 DNA reads as TGTGCCAGCAGAACCCCGGGACAGGGCTATGGCTACACCTTC. Amino acids: CASRTPGQGYGYTF.

The rearrangement uses TRBV28 and TRBJ2-7; 10 nucleotides line up with TRBD2. The germline V gene encodes CDR1 MDHEN and CDR2 SYDVKM. The CDR3 is 14 residues long. V gave up 6 bases and J gave up 4 bases; unmatched junction bases: 6. Written as DNA, the CDR3 is TGTGCCAGCAGGGGAGCGGGAGGGCCGTACGAGCAGTACTTC. Protein product: CASRGAGGPYEQYF.

This clone was recorded a few times. This rearrangement joins TRBV3-1 (or the pseudogene TRBV3-2) to TRBJ2-7; D not certain. This CDR3 spans 15 amino acids. Germline V gene data show CDR1 as LGHDT and CDR2 as YNNKEL (reference sequence). V was cut by 3 bases and J by 2 bases, with 14 bases left in between. CDR3 sequence: CASSQYFSDPYEQYF. The CDR3 DNA is TGTGCCAGCAGCCAGTACTTCTCCGATCCCTACGAGCAGTACTTC.

Points on this clone: Other DNA sequences from this sample encode an identical CDR3 as well. V and J are TRBV6-5 and TRBJ2-5, with 8 bases fitting TRBD1. CDR3 size: 13 residues. CDR1 is MNHEY and CDR2 is SVGAGI in the germline V gene. J gave up 3 bases and V 5 bases, and 2 bases lay outside the gene matches. CDR3 coding DNA: TGTGCCAGCAGTCGGACAGGGAAAGAGACCCAGTACTTC. Its protein product is CASSRTGKETQYF.

The chain combines TRBV27 with TRBJ1-2; TRBD1 agrees at 11 bases. The CDR3 sequence is 16 residues long. The germline gives CDR1 MNHEY, CDR2 SMNVEV (reference sequence). The ends lost 7 bases at V and 5 bases at J; junction bases unmatched: 12. The CDR3 DNA sequence: TGTGCCAGCACCGCGTGGACAGGGGGCGCGCGGTATGGCTACACCTTC. Encoded protein: CASTAWTGGARYGYTF.

The J gene is TRBJ2-3, the V gene TRBV4-2; a weak D match, TRBD2 (5 bases). The CDR3 spans 15 residues. V was trimmed by 0 bases and J by 2 bases, leaving 9 bases between them. CDR1 and CDR2 from the germline V gene are LGHNA and YNFKEQ. The CDR3 reads CASSQEGLYTDTQYF. CDR3 coding DNA: TGTGCCAGCAGCCAAGAAGGACTTTACACAGATACGCAGTATTTT.

This chain links TRBV29-1 with TRBJ2-1, with no clear D. V shed 8 bases and J shed 2 bases, with 10 bases lying between them. The CDR3 is 12 amino acids. Germline V gene lookup returns CDR1 SQVTM and CDR2 ANQGSEA. The CDR3 DNA reads as TGCAGCCCAAAAGGAGCCTACAATGAGCAGTTCTTC. This gives the protein CSPKGAYNEQFF.

This clone was counted at least ten times. The chain links TRBV19 to TRBJ2-7; D is ambiguous. The CDR3 spans 13 residues. Trimming removed 3 bases from V and 0 bases from J, with 6 bases in between. Germline V gene sequence: CDR1 LNHDA, CDR2 SQIVND (reference sequence). In nucleotides, the CDR3 is TGTGCCAGTAGTATGGAGAGCTCCTACGAGCAGTACTTC. Its protein product is CASSMESSYEQYF.

J is TRBJ2-5 and V is TRBV11-3, with 10 positions matching TRBD1. The ends lost 6 bases at V and 4 bases at J; junction bases unmatched: 2. Germline V gene data show CDR1 as SGHNT and CDR2 as YENEEA. The CDR3 extends over 13 amino acids. For the CDR3, the DNA is TGTGCCAGCAGTTGGGACAGGGGAGAGACCCAGTACTTC. Translating it yields CASSWDRGETQYF. Using reference TRBV11-3 and TRBJ2-5 for the parts outside the CDR3, the full variable domain is EAGVVQSPRYKIIEKKQPVAFWCNPISGHNTLYWYLQNLGQGPELLIRYENEEAVDDSQLPKDRFSAERLKGVDSTLKIQPAELGDSAVYLCASSWDRGETQYFGPGTRLLVL.

The chain joins TRBV5-1 to TRBJ2-7; 7 bases are shared with TRBD2. The CDR3 runs to 14 residues. J was trimmed by 0 bases and V by 3 bases; bases with no gene match: 3. Germline loops: CDR1 SGHRS, CDR2 YFSETQ. CDR3 in amino acids: CASSWGGTSYEQYF. The CDR3 DNA sequence: TGCGCCAGCAGCTGGGGAGGGACCTCCTACGAGCAGTACTTC.

The V gene is TRBV18, the J gene TRBJ2-7; TRBD1 aligns across 8 bases. Germline values: CDR1 KGHSH, CDR2 LQKENI. CDR3 length equals 15 residues. J was trimmed by 7 bases and V by 5 bases; bases with no gene match: 13. CDR3 in DNA: TGTGCCAGCTCAGGCCGGACAGGGTCCAAGGGGGAGCAGTACTTC. Residues: CASSGRTGSKGEQYF.

The J gene is TRBJ2-1, the V gene TRBV29-1, with 8 bases lining up with TRBD2. Per the germline V gene, CDR1 is SQVTM and CDR2 is ANQGSEA. This CDR3 spans 19 amino acids. V shed 1 base, J shed 1 base, and the junction held 15 bases outside the gene matches. CDR3 region: CSVEGRLAGRWGSYNEQFF. CDR3 bases: TGCAGCGTTGAAGGGCGTCTAGCGGGTCGTTGGGGTTCCTACAATGAGCAGTTCTTC.

The V and J genes are TRBV5-1 and TRBJ2-7, with TRBD2 matching 11 bases. J gave up 7 bases and V 4 bases, and 10 bases lay outside the gene matches. This CDR3 comprises 15 residues. Germline assignment: CDR1 SGHRS and CDR2 YFSETQ. The CDR3 loop reads CASSTLAGGPGEQYF. CDR3 DNA: TGCGCCAGCAGCACCTTAGCGGGAGGGCCGGGGGAGCAGTACTTC.

There are a few counts of this clone. This chain connects TRBV19 to TRBJ2-7, with D possibly being TRBD2 (5 bases). The CDR3 sequence is 14 residues long. Germline CDR1 reads LNHDA; CDR2 reads SQIVND (reference sequence). Trimming left V 3 bases short and J 0 bases short, with 9 bases between. The CDR3 bases are TGTGCCAGTAGTATCGATAGCGCCTCCTACGAGCAGTACTTC. Protein: CASSIDSASYEQYF.

The chain uses TRBV20-1 and TRBJ1-5, with D uncertain. The germline V and J ends were trimmed by 6 bases and 11 bases, with 14 bases remaining between them. Germline V gene lookup returns CDR1 DFQATT and CDR2 SNEGSKA (reference sequence). The CDR3 is 11 residues long. CDR3 sequence reads: CSALLDSAQHF. In DNA form, the CDR3 reads TGCAGTGCCCTATTAGATTCGGCCCAGCATTTT.

The DNA for the CDR3 is TGTGCCAGCAGCTTAACTCCAGAAGGGGGCTATAATGAGCAGTTCTTC. Its translation: CASSLTPEGGYNEQFF. The chain links TRBV7-3 to TRBJ2-1, with 7 bases matching TRBD1. Germline V gene lookup returns CDR1 SGHTA and CDR2 FQGTGA. This CDR3 spans 16 amino acids. J lost 7 bases, V lost 0 bases, and 9 bases had no gene match.

The rearrangement uses TRBV11-1 and TRBJ2-1; unclear D gene. The germline gives CDR1 SGHAT, CDR2 FQDESV (reference sequence). The germline V and J ends were trimmed by 5 bases and 3 bases, with 11 bases remaining between them. This CDR3 has 14 amino acids. The CDR3 reads CASSESQFYNEQFF. CDR3 bases: TGTGCCAGCAGCGAAAGCCAATTCTACAATGAGCAGTTCTTC.

This chain links TRBV25-1 with TRBJ2-1, with 7 bases that match TRBD2. The CDR3 is made up of 16 amino acids. Per the germline V gene, CDR1 is MGHDK and CDR2 is SYGVNS. Trimming took 3 bases from V and 6 from J; bases not matched to a gene: 11. For the CDR3, the DNA is TGTGCCAGCAGTGAGTACGGCGGGAGTGGAAGCAATGAGCAGTTCTTC. Translating gives CASSEYGGSGSNEQFF.

The chain couples TRBV10-3 to TRBJ2-2; D gene unclear. V was cut by 6 bases and J by 3 bases, with 14 bases left in between. CDR3 size: 15 residues. CDR1 is ENHRY, CDR2 SYGVKD, per germline. The CDR3 spells CAIRQTSYDTGELFF. CDR3 in DNA: TGTGCCATCAGACAGACCTCTTACGACACCGGGGAGCTGTTTTTT.

V usage is TRBV18 and J usage is TRBJ2-1; 8 nucleotides line up with TRBD2. Germline-derived CDR1 and CDR2 are KGHSH and LQKENI. V was clipped by 3 bases and J by 5 bases; unmatched bases: 0. The CDR3 has 13 amino acids. In DNA form, the CDR3 reads TGTGCCAGCTCACCGGGACTAGACAATGAGCAGTTCTTC. This translates into CASSPGLDNEQFF.

The V and J genes are TRBV19 and TRBJ1-3; tentatively, D is TRBD1 (6 bases). Trimming left V 10 bases short and J 2 bases short, with 15 bases between. The germline gives CDR1 LNHDA, CDR2 SQIVND (reference sequence). The CDR3 length is 14 residues. The CDR3: CATRERGTGNTIYF. In DNA, the CDR3 is TGTGCCACCCGAGAAAGGGGGACTGGAAACACCATATATTTT. Together with reference TRBV19 and TRBJ1-3, the CDR3 gives the full variable domain: DGGITQSPKYLFRKEGQNVTLSCEQNLNHDAMYWYRQDPGQGLRLIYYSQIVNDFQKGDIAEGYSVSREKKESFPLTVTSAQKNPTAFYLCATRERGTGNTIYFGEGSWLTVV.

CDR3 in DNA: TGTGCCAGCAGCTTAGGTCCAGCGGGAGGGGGACTGGGAACCCAGTACTTC. It translates to CASSLGPAGGGLGTQYF. The V and J genes are TRBV7-2 and TRBJ2-5, with 10 bases identical to TRBD2. V lost 1 base and J lost 8; bases outside the gene matches: 13. Germline CDR1 and CDR2: SGHTA and FQGNSA. There are 17 residues in the CDR3.

The gene calls are TRBV30 and TRBJ1-4; D gene ambiguous. From germline, CDR1 is GTSNPN and CDR2 SVGIG (reference sequence). This CDR3 is built from 11 residues. The V gene lost 1 base and the J gene lost 11 bases, with 8 bases spanning the gap. This chain's CDR3 is CAWSDRHKLFF. As DNA, the CDR3 is TGTGCCTGGAGTGATCGACATAAACTGTTTTTT.